These 20 T cell receptor beta chains were sequenced from one sample in a study of blood T cell repertoires in COVID-19. Sequenced by immunoSEQ multiplex PCR; TCRdb stores in-frame clones only, minus some. The sample shows some 240,000 clones, about 89% of them seen only once. The source material was peripheral blood. These TCRs come from a man in his sixties who had recovered from COVID-19.

This chain joins TRBV24-1 and TRBJ2-1, with 8 bases matching TRBD2. The CDR3 contains 15 residues. Losses at the gene ends were 5 bases for V and 7 bases for J; bases not matched to a gene: 9. CDR1 KGHDR and CDR2 SFDVKD come from the germline V gene. The CDR3 protein is CATSGREGKRNEQFF. The CDR3 bases are TGTGCCACCAGTGGTCGGGAGGGGAAGAGGAATGAGCAGTTCTTC.

A few counts support this clone. The rearrangement links TRBV28 to TRBJ2-7, with D possibly matching TRBD2 (5 bases). From germline, CDR1 is MDHEN and CDR2 SYDVKM. The CDR3 is 13 amino acids. Trimming stripped 6 bases from V and 3 bases from J, with 12 bases between. The CDR3 here is CASRTGGGYEQYF. The CDR3 DNA is TGTGCCAGCAGAACGGGTGGAGGCTACGAGCAGTACTTC.

The chain uses TRBV5-1 and TRBJ2-1; no clear D gene. Trimming stripped 1 base from V and 0 bases from J, with 8 bases between. Germline V gene data show CDR1 as SGHRS and CDR2 as YFSETQ. The CDR3 loop spans 15 amino acids. Here the CDR3 DNA reads TGCGCCAGCAGCTTGATGGCGGCCTCCTACAATGAGCAGTTCTTC. Its protein product is CASSLMAASYNEQFF.

Turning to this clone: One end of the junction does not line up with germline, which may come from a read error. The chain's CDR3 is CASSPAQGMGTGELFF. The CDR3 DNA reads TGTGCTAGCAGTCCCGCACAGGGAATGGGCACCGGGGAGCTGTTTTTT. The V gene is TRBV7-7, the J gene TRBJ2-2; D is possibly TRBD1 (6 bases). Germline CDR1 is SSHAT and CDR2 is FNYEAQ (reference sequence). The CDR3 is 16 residues long.

V gene TRBV5-1 combines with J gene TRBJ1-5; 7 bases line up with TRBD1. Trimming cost V 4 bases and J 2 bases; bases outside gene matches: 6. The germline CDR1 and CDR2 sequences are SGHRS and YFSETQ. The CDR3 is 15 amino acids. The CDR3 sequence is CASSVTGQGNQPQHF. The CDR3, as DNA: TGCGCCAGCAGCGTGACAGGGCAGGGCAATCAGCCCCAGCATTTT.

The rearrangement links TRBV27 to TRBJ2-3; TRBD2 matches at 11 bases. The ends lost 6 bases at V and 3 bases at J; junction bases unmatched: 11. Germline assignment: CDR1 MNHEY and CDR2 SMNVEV (reference sequence). The CDR3 covers 17 residues. The CDR3 nucleotides are TGTGCCAGCAGACTGGGTAGCGGGGGGGCAAGAACAGATACGCAGTATTTT. Translation gives CASRLGSGGARTDTQYF.

Turning to this clone: The sample carries other DNA sequences with the same CDR3. The V gene is TRBV19, the J gene TRBJ1-1; 8 bases fit TRBD1. The CDR3 contains 14 residues. Germline V gene data show CDR1 as LNHDA and CDR2 as SQIVND (reference sequence). J was trimmed by 2 bases and V by 4 bases; bases with no gene match: 3. The CDR3 DNA reads TGTGCCAGTAGTACAGACAGGGGTAACACTGAAGCTTTCTTT. Its translation is CASSTDRGNTEAFF.

The chain links TRBV7-9 to TRBJ2-5, with TRBD2 as a possible D gene (6 bases). V was clipped by 5 bases and J by 4 bases, with 14 bases between them. Germline-derived CDR1 and CDR2 are SEHNR and FQNEAQ (reference sequence). This CDR3 spans 14 amino acids. DNA of the CDR3: TGTGCCAGCAGCGCCGGACTACCCCCAGAGACCCAGTACTTC. Its protein is CASSAGLPPETQYF.

The rearrangement links TRBV3-1 (or the pseudogene TRBV3-2) to TRBJ1-1; 8 nucleotides agree with TRBD1. The germline gives CDR1 LGHDT, CDR2 YNNKEL (reference sequence). The CDR3 runs to 14 residues. The V gene end was trimmed by 1 base and the J gene end by 10 bases; junction bases not matched to a gene: 8. The CDR3 is CASSQALRGLGAFF. CDR3 DNA sequence: TGTGCCAGCAGCCAAGCACTCAGGGGGCTTGGAGCTTTCTTT.

The V call is TRBV15, the J call TRBJ2-2; 10 bases line up with TRBD2. This CDR3 region has 17 residues. Germline CDR1 reads LNHNV; CDR2 reads YYDKDF (reference sequence). V was pared by 3 bases and J by 0 bases, with 4 bases of the junction left unmatched. CDR3 nucleotides: TGTGCCACCAGCAGCAATCTAGCGGGGGCGAACACCGGGGAGCTGTTTTTT. Its translation: CATSSNLAGANTGELFF. The variable domain in full, with the rest retrieved from reference TRBV15 and TRBJ2-2, is DAMVIQNPRYQVTQFGKPVTLSCSQTLNHNVMYWYQQKSSQAPKLLFHYYDKDFNNEADTPDNFQSRRPNTSFCFLDIRSPGLGDTAMYLCATSSNLAGANTGELFFGEGSRLTVL.

The rearrangement links TRBV27 to TRBJ2-1, with 14 bases matching TRBD2. This CDR3 has 19 residues. The J segment lost 7 bases and the V segment lost 3 bases, leaving 14 bases of the junction unmatched. The V gene's germline CDR1 is MNHEY and CDR2 SMNVEV (reference sequence). CDR3 sequence: CASSLRQPGLAGVGNEQFF. The DNA for the CDR3 is TGTGCCAGCAGTTTGCGCCAACCGGGACTAGCGGGAGTGGGGAATGAGCAGTTCTTC.

This clone has only one observation. The chain links TRBV6-5 to TRBJ2-1; TRBD1 is a possible D gene (7 bases). This CDR3 is 15 amino acids long. The V gene's germline CDR1 is MNHEY and CDR2 SVGAGI. Trimming removed 6 bases at V and 4 bases at J, with 16 bases between. CDR3 amino acids: CASRQGDSAYNEQFF. The CDR3 bases are TGTGCCAGCAGGCAGGGGGACTCGGCATACAATGAGCAGTTCTTC.

CDR3 coding DNA: TGTGCCTGGGGATCCGGGACAGCGAGCATTCAGTACTTC. It yields the protein CAWGSGTASIQYF. The chain has TRBV30 and TRBJ2-4; TRBD1 aligns across 7 bases. Germline lookup yields CDR1 GTSNPN and CDR2 SVGIG (reference sequence). Trimming removed 5 bases from V and 9 bases from J; junction bases left unmatched: 10. This CDR3 has 13 residues.

V is TRBV11-3 and J is TRBJ1-3, with D perhaps TRBD1 (5 bases). Trimming removed 5 bases at V and 2 bases at J, with 10 bases between. The germline V gene has CDR1 SGHNT and CDR2 YENEEA. CDR3 size: 14 residues. DNA for the CDR3: TGTGCCAGCAGCCCCGGGGGAACTGGAAACACCATATATTTT. Translation gives CASSPGGTGNTIYF.

The CDR3 is CASSSIGGTGELFF. CDR3 DNA: TGCGCCAGCAGCTCTATAGGGGGCACCGGGGAGCTGTTTTTT. The chain links TRBV5-1 to TRBJ2-2; tentative D call: TRBD1 (6 bases). V was trimmed by 3 bases and J by 4 bases, leaving 10 bases between them. The CDR3 runs to 14 residues. CDR1 SGHRS and CDR2 YFSETQ come from the germline V gene.

This clone was observed a handful of times. The rearrangement joins TRBV3-1 (or the pseudogene TRBV3-2) to TRBJ2-2; D unclear. Germline V gene data show CDR1 as LGHDT and CDR2 as YNNKEL (reference sequence). The CDR3 contains 14 residues. V shed 5 bases and J shed 5 bases, with 12 bases lying between them. The CDR3 DNA is TGTGCCAGCAGCTCCCCTGCGGCAACCGGGGAGCTGTTTTTT. It is translated as CASSSPAATGELFF.

The chain recombines TRBV7-2 with TRBJ2-5; the match to TRBD1 covers 9 bases. The CDR3 sequence is 15 residues long. The germline V gene has CDR1 SGHTA and CDR2 FQGNSA. Germline trimming cut 5 bases from V and 1 base from J; bases unmatched to any gene: 5. CDR3 sequence: CASSPMGQGQETQYF. The CDR3 nucleotides are TGTGCCAGCAGCCCGATGGGACAGGGCCAAGAGACCCAGTACTTC.

This rearrangement joins TRBV28 to TRBJ1-5; D is undetermined. Germline CDR1 is MDHEN and CDR2 is SYDVKM. The V and J ends lost 6 bases and 5 bases respectively, with 8 bases between them. There are 12 residues in the CDR3. CDR3 DNA sequence: TGTGCCAGCAGCGCCACGGATCAGCCCCAGCATTTT. Amino acids: CASSATDQPQHF. Supplemented by reference TRBV28 and TRBJ1-5, the full variable domain reads DVKVTQSSRYLVKRTGEKVFLECVQDMDHENMFWYRQDPGLGLRLIYFSYDVKMKEKGDIPEGYSVSREKKERFSLILESASTNQTSMYLCASSATDQPQHFGDGTRLSIL.

This rearrangement joins TRBV19 to TRBJ2-7; 7 nucleotides align to TRBD1. This CDR3 has 13 amino acids. Trimming at V came to 6 bases and at J to 4 bases, leaving 6 bases not matched to a gene. Germline V lookup: CDR1 LNHDA, CDR2 SQIVND (reference sequence). The DNA of the CDR3 is TGTGCCAGTAGCCGGGACAGAAATTACGAGCAGTACTTC. Translating it yields CASSRDRNYEQYF. The full variable domain, in which reference TRBV19 and TRBJ2-7 provide the parts outside the CDR3, is DGGITQSPKYLFRKEGQNVTLSCEQNLNHDAMYWYRQDPGQGLRLIYYSQIVNDFQKGDIAEGYSVSREKKESFPLTVTSAQKNPTAFYLCASSRDRNYEQYFGPGTRLTVT.

The chain employs TRBV4-1 and TRBJ1-2; perhaps TRBD1 as D (5 bases). V lost 5 bases and J lost 3, with 19 bases in between. The CDR3 extends over 16 amino acids. Germline-derived CDR1 and CDR2 are MGHRA and YSYEKL. CDR3 nucleotide sequence: TGCGCCAGCAGCGCGACGTCAGGGCGATCGGACTATGGCTACACCTTC. It specifies CASSATSGRSDYGYTF.